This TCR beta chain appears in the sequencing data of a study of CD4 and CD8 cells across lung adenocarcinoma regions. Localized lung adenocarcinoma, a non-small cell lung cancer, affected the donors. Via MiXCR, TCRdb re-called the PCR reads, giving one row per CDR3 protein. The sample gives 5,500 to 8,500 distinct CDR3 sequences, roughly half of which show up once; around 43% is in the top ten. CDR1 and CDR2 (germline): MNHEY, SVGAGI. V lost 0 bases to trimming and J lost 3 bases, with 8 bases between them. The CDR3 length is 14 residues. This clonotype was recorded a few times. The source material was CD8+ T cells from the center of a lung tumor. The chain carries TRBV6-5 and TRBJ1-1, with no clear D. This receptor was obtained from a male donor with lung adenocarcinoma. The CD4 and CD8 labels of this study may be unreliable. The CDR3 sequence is CASSYSGGDTEAFF. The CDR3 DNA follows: TGTGCCAGCAGTTACTCGGGCGGGGACACTGAAGCTTTCTTT.